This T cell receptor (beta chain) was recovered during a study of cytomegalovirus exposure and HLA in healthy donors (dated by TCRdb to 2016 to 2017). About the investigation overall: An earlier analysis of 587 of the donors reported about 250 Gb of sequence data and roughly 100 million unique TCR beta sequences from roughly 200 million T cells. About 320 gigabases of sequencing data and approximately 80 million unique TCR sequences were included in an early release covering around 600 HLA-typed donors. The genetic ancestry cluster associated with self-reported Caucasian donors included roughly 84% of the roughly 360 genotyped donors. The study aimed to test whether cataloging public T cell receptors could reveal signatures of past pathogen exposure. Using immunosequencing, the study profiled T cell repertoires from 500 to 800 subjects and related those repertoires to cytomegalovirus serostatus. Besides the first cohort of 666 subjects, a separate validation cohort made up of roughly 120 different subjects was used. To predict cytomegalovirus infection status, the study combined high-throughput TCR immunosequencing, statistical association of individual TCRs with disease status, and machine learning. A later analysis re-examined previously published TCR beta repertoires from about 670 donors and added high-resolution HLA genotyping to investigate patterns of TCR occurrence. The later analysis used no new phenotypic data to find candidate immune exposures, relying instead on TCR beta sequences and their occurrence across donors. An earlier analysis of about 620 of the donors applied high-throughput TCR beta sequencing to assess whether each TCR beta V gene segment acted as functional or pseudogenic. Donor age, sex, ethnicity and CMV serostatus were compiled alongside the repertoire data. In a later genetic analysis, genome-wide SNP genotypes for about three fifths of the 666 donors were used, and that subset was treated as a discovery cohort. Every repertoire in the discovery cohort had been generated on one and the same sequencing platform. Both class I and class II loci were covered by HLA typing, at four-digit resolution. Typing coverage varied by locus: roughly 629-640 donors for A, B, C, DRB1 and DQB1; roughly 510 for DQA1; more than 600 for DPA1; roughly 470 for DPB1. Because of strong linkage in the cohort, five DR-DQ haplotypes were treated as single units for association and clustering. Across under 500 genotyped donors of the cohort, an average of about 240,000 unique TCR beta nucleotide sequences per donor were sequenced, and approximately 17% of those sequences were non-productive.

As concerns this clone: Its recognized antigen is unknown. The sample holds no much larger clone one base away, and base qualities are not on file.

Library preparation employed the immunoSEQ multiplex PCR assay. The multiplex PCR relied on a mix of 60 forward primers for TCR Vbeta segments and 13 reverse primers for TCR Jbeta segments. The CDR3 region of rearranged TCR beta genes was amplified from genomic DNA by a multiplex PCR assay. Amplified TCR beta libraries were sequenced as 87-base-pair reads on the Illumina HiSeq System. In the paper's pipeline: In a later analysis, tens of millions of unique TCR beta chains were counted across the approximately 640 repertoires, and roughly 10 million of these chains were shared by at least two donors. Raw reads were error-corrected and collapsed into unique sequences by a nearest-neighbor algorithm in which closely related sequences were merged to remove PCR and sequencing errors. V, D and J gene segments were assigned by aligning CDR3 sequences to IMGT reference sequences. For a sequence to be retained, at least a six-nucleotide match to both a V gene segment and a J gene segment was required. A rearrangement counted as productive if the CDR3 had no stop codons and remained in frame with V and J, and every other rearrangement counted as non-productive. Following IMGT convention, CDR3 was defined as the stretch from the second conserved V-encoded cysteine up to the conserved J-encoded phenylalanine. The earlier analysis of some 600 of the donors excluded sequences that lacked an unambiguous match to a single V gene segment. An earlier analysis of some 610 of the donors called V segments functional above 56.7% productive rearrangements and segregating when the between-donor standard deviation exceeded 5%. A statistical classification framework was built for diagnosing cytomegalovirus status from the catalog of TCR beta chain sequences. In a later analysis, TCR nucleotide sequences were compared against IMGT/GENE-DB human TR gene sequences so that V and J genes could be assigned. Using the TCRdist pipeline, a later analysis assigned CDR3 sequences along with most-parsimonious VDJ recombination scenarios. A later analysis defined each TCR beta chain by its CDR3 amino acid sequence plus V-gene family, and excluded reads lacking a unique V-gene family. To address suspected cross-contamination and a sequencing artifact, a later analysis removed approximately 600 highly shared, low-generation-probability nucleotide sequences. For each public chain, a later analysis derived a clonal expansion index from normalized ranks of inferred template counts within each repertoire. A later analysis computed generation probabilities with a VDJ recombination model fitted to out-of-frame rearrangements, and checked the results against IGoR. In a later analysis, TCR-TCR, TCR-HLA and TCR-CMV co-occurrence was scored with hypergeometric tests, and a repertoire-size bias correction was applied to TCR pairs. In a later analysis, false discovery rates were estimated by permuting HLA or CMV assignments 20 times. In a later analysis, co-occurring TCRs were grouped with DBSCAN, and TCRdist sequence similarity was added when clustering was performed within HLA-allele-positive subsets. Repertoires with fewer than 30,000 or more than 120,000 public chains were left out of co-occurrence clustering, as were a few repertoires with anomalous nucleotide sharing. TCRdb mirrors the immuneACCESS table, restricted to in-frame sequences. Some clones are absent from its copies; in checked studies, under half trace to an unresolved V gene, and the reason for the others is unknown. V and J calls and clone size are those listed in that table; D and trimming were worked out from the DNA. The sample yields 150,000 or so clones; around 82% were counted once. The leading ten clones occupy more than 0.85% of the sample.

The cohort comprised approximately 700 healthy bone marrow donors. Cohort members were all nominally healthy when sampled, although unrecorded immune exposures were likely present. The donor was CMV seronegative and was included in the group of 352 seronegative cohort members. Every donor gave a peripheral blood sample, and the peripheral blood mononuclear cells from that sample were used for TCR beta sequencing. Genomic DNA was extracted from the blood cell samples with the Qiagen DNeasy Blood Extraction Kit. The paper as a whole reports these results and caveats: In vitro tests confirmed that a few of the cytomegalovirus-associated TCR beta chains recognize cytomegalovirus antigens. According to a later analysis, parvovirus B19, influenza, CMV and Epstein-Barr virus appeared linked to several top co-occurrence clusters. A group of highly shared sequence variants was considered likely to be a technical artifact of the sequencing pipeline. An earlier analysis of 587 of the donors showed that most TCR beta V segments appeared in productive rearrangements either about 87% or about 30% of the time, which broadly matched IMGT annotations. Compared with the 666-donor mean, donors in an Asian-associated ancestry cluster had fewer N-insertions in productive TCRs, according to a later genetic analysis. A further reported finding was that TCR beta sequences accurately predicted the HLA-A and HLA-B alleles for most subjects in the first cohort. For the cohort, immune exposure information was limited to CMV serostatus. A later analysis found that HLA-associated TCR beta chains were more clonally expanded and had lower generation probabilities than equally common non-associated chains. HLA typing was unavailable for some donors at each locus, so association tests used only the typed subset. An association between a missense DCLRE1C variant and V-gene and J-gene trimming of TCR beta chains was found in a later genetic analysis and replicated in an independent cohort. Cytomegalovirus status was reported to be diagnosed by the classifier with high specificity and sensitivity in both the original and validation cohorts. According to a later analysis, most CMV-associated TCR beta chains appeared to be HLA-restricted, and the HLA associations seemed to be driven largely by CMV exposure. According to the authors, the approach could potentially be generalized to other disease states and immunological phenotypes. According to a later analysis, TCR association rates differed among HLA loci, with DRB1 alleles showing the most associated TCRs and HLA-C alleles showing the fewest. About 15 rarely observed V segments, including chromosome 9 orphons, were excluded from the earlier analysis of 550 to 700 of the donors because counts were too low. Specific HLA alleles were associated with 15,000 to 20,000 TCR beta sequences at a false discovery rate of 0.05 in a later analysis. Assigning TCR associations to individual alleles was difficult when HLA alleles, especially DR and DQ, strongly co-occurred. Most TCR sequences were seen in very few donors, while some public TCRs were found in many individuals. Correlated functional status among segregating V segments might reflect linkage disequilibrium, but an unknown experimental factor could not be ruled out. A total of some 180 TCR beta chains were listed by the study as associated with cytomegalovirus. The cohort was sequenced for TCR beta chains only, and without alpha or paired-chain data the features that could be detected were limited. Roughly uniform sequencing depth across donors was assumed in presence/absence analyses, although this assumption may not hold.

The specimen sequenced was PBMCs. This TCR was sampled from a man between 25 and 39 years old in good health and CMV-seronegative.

At the DNA level, the sequence is TGTGCCAGCAGCCCCCGGGGACAGGGCTTCTCCAATGAGCAGTTCTTC. Its translation is CASSPRGQGFSNEQFF. This receptor chain uses TRBV9 and TRBJ2-1; 9 bases in the middle match TRBD1. Spanning cysteine to phenylalanine, the CDR3 consists of 16 amino acids. The only DNA kept is the CDR3, 48 bases in frame from the first base. V lost 4 bases and J lost 6 bases, and the count of bases not matched to a germline gene is 11. Per the germline V gene, SGDLS is the CDR1 and YYNGEE is the CDR2.